A single T cell receptor (beta chain) is shown here with its context. The target antigen is unknown. The sample belongs to a study of T cell responses to AZD1222 COVID-19 vaccine. This CDR3 spans 15 amino acids. Germline CDR1 and CDR2: KGHSH and LQKENI. V was trimmed by 6 bases and J by 1 base, leaving 12 bases between them. Assay used: immunoSEQ multiplex PCR; TCRdb lists only in-frame clones, some missing. The data hold about 180,000 clones, with 90% to 95% observed a single time. Study-wide findings and caveats: Unmutated variant regions are reportedly targeted by nearly half of spike-specific TCRs. No repertoire was sampled before or during the peak T cell response, only after it. Regions 160-218 and 743-854 held dominance among vaccine-associated CD4 TCRs, which spanned spike.

The chain is built from TRBV18 and TRBJ2-2, with D uncertain. The TCR was taken from an adult in good health. The material sequenced was peripheral blood, taken on day 0 of AZD1222 vaccination. Here the CDR3 reads CASSIRSGNTGELFF. CDR3 DNA sequence: TGTGCCAGCTCCATCCGGTCCGGGAACACCGGGGAGCTGTTTTTT. Full variable domain (remainder filled in from reference TRBV18 and TRBJ2-2): NAGVMQNPRHLVRRRGQEARLRCSPMKGHSHVYWYRQLPEEGLKFMVYLQKENIIDESGMPKERFSAEFPKEGPSILRIQQVVRGDSAAYFCASSIRSGNTGELFFGEGSRLTVL.